Listed here are 27 T cell receptor beta chains from one sample, sequenced in a study of identical twins. TCRdb fed the 5' RACE reads into MiXCR, producing one record per CDR3 protein. The repertoire holds 1.5 million to 2 million distinct CDR3 sequences, with less than 40% as singletons. Sample: cord blood. These receptors were obtained from a newborn girl in good health.

This clonotype came up a few times. The chain has TRBV28 and TRBJ2-1, with 12 positions matching TRBD2. The germline gives CDR1 MDHEN, CDR2 SYDVKM. The length of the CDR3 is 16 residues. J lost 6 bases, V lost 0 bases, and 3 bases had no gene match. The CDR3 spells CASSLWTSGSVNEQFF. CDR3 DNA: TGTGCCAGCAGTTTATGGACTAGCGGGAGCGTCAATGAGCAGTTCTTC.

V is TRBV29-1 and J is TRBJ2-5, with D perhaps TRBD1 (6 bases). The V gene lost 5 bases and the J gene lost 9 bases, with 16 bases spanning the gap. The CDR3 is 12 amino acids. Germline CDR1 and CDR2: SQVTM and ANQGSEA. CDR3 sequence reads: CSVYYRELAQYF. DNA of the CDR3: TGCAGCGTTTACTACAGGGAATTGGCCCAGTACTTC. Based on the CDR3 plus reference TRBV29-1 and TRBJ2-5, the full variable domain is SAVISQKPSRDICQRGTSLTIQCQVDSQVTMMFWYRQQPGQSLTLIATANQGSEATYESGFVIDKFPISRPNLTFSTLTVSNMSPEDSSIYLCSVYYRELAQYFGPGTRLLVL.

This clonotype was seen at least ten times. This sequence joins TRBV29-1 and TRBJ1-4; D is unresolved. In germline, CDR1 is SQVTM, CDR2 ANQGSEA. V gave up 6 bases and J gave up 7 bases, with 9 bases separating them. The CDR3 is 11 amino acids. CDR3 region: CSVQGFEKLFF. The DNA for the CDR3 is TGCAGCGTGCAAGGTTTTGAAAAACTGTTTTTT.

This clonotype was detected ten times or more. The CDR3, as DNA: TGCAGCACCACAGGGGGTGTCTACAATGAGCAGTTCTTC. Residues: CSTTGGVYNEQFF. The chain combines TRBV29-1 with TRBJ2-1, with TRBD1 matching over 8 bases. The CDR3 has 13 residues. With 8 bases clipped from V and 3 bases from J, the junction kept 6 bases outside the gene matches. Germline V gene sequence: CDR1 SQVTM, CDR2 ANQGSEA.

In this sample, this clonotype turned up many times. The genes are TRBV7-2 and TRBJ2-4; D is possibly TRBD1 (6 bases). Trimming left V 6 bases short and J 0 bases short, with 12 bases between. Germline assignment: CDR1 SGHTA and CDR2 FQGNSA. This CDR3 contains 15 residues. CDR3 nucleotide sequence: TGTGCCAGCAGTTTATCAGGGGTAGCCAAAAACATTCAGTACTTC. It codes for CASSLSGVAKNIQYF.

V gene TRBV5-1 combines with J gene TRBJ2-3; the D is unclear. CDR1 and CDR2 (germline): SGHRS, YFSETQ. The CDR3 sequence is 14 residues long. The V end lost 4 bases, the J end lost 4 bases, and 13 bases lay between the germline ends. The CDR3 coding sequence is TGCGCCAGCAGCCGGACGGGTGAGGCAGATACGCAGTATTTT. Translating gives CASSRTGEADTQYF.

The rearrangement joins TRBV27 to TRBJ1-2, with D possibly matching TRBD1 (6 bases). The germline gives CDR1 MNHEY, CDR2 SMNVEV (reference sequence). The CDR3 has 13 residues. CDR3 protein: CVTGRAGDYGYTF. The CDR3 DNA is TGTGTCACAGGGAGGGCTGGGGACTATGGCTACACCTTC.

CDR3 DNA sequence: TGTGCCAGTAGCCCCGGTGACGGCCTCTATGGCTACACCTTC. This codes for CASSPGDGLYGYTF. This chain uses TRBV19 with TRBJ1-2; the D is unclear. CDR3 length: 14 amino acids. Germline-derived CDR1 and CDR2 are LNHDA and SQIVND (reference sequence). V lost 6 bases and J lost 4, with 15 bases in between.

V usage is TRBV9 and J usage is TRBJ2-1; 10 nucleotides line up with TRBD2. V lost 0 bases to trimming and J lost 6 bases; unmatched junction nucleotides: 6. Germline CDR1 SGDLS, CDR2 YYNGEE. This CDR3 has 16 amino acids. This CDR3 is CASSVAPGLASNEQFF. The CDR3 DNA reads TGTGCCAGCAGCGTAGCTCCGGGACTAGCGAGCAATGAGCAGTTCTTC.

This clonotype was seen only a few times. The rearrangement links TRBV2 to TRBJ2-7; tentative D call: TRBD1 (5 bases). Germline values: CDR1 SNHLY, CDR2 FYNNEI. The CDR3 has 14 amino acids. Between the trimmed V and J ends, which lost 6 bases and 6 bases, there was a span of 18 bases. The DNA of the CDR3 is TGTGCCAGCAGCGTCGGCAGGGATTTCGGCGAGCAGTACTTC. Translating gives CASSVGRDFGEQYF.

As to this clonotype: One junction end disagrees with the germline gene, perhaps due to a read error. This chain uses TRBV7-2 with TRBJ1-1; TRBD1 might be the D (6 bases). Per germline, CDR1 SGHTA and CDR2 FQGNSA. CDR3 length: 16 amino acids. For the CDR3, the DNA is TGTGCCGGCAGCTTAGCGAGGGGGGGGTTGAACACTGAAGCTTTCTTT. Protein sequence: CAGSLARGGLNTEAFF. Variable domain in full (rest from reference TRBV7-2 and TRBJ1-1): GAGVSQSPSNKVTEKGKDVELRCDPISGHTALYWYRQSLGQGLEFLIYFQGNSAPDKSGLPSDRFSAERTGGSVSTLTIQRTQQEDSAVYLCAGSLARGGLNTEAFFGQGTRLTVV.

This clonotype was detected many times. The chain couples TRBV11-2 to TRBJ2-3; 13 bases fit TRBD2. This CDR3 has 19 amino acids. The V gene end was trimmed by 3 bases and the J gene end by 2 bases; junction bases not matched to a gene: 11. The germline V gene encodes CDR1 SGHAT and CDR2 FQNNGV. The chain's CDR3 is CASSFQIQTSGGSTDTQYF. Here the CDR3 DNA reads TGTGCCAGCAGCTTTCAAATACAGACTAGCGGGGGGTCCACAGATACGCAGTATTTT.

The CDR3, as DNA: TGCAGTGCACTGACAGGGGTTGAAGCTTTCTTT. This codes for CSALTGVEAFF. The chain couples TRBV20-1 to TRBJ1-1; TRBD1 agrees at 8 bases. Germline-derived CDR1 and CDR2 are DFQATT and SNEGSKA (reference sequence). Unmatched junction bases numbered 4, after V lost 6 bases and J lost 7 bases. The CDR3 length is 11 residues.

In its sample, this clonotype was seen a few times. The chain links TRBV19 to TRBJ2-7, with 7 bases identical to TRBD1. Trimming removed 5 bases from V and 3 bases from J; junction bases left unmatched: 16. The CDR3 loop spans 17 amino acids. CDR1 and CDR2 (germline): LNHDA, SQIVND (reference sequence). This chain's CDR3 is CASSPLPALRDSYEQYF. The DNA for the CDR3 is TGTGCCAGTAGTCCCCTTCCCGCTCTACGGGACAGCTACGAGCAGTACTTC. The whole variable domain, remainder taken from reference TRBV19 and TRBJ2-7, is DGGITQSPKYLFRKEGQNVTLSCEQNLNHDAMYWYRQDPGQGLRLIYYSQIVNDFQKGDIAEGYSVSREKKESFPLTVTSAQKNPTAFYLCASSPLPALRDSYEQYFGPGTRLTVT.

This chain connects TRBV5-1 to TRBJ2-7, with D unresolved. The CDR3 is 13 amino acids. V was cut by 1 base and J by 7 bases, with 12 bases left in between. From germline, CDR1 is SGHRS and CDR2 YFSETQ. The CDR3: CASSLYLSNEQYF. The CDR3 nucleotides read TGCGCCAGCAGCTTGTATTTGAGCAATGAGCAGTACTTC.

This clonotype was counted ten times or more. V and J are TRBV7-2 and TRBJ2-4; D possibly corresponds to TRBD1 (5 bases). This CDR3 is built from 18 residues. Germline lookup yields CDR1 SGHTA and CDR2 FQGNSA. Trimming cost V 1 base and J 0 bases, with 16 bases left between them. The DNA of the CDR3 is TGTGCCAGCAGCTTAGTCGAACGCAGGGTTTTAGCCAAAAACATTCAGTACTTC. This gives the protein CASSLVERRVLAKNIQYF.

This chain joins TRBV12-3 or TRBV12-4 and TRBJ2-1; D may correspond to TRBD1 or TRBD2 (5 bases each). The CDR3 extends over 15 amino acids. Trimming cost V 1 base and J 3 bases, with 10 bases left between them. CDR3 amino acids: CASSLEGAGYNEQFF. CDR3 nucleotide sequence: TGTGCCAGCAGTTTAGAAGGGGCGGGCTACAATGAGCAGTTCTTC.

This chain joins TRBV2 and TRBJ2-7, with D hard to call. Germline-derived CDR1 and CDR2 are SNHLY and FYNNEI. The V and J ends lost 6 bases and 3 bases respectively, with 9 bases between them. The CDR3 covers 12 residues. In DNA form, the CDR3 reads TGTGCCAGCAGGGAACAGATCTACGAGCAGTACTTC. It encodes CASREQIYEQYF.

The V call is TRBV24-1, the J call TRBJ2-1; D remains unclear. V was cut by 4 bases and J by 5 bases, with 8 bases left in between. This CDR3 has 13 amino acids. Germline CDR1 is KGHDR and CDR2 is SFDVKD. In DNA, the CDR3 is TGTGCCACCAGTGACGCGATAAACAATGAGCAGTTCTTC. Its protein is CATSDAINNEQFF.

The rearrangement links TRBV28 to TRBJ2-7; possible D gene TRBD2, 5 bases. The germline V gene encodes CDR1 MDHEN and CDR2 SYDVKM. The CDR3 extends over 14 amino acids. Trimming cost V 3 bases and J 3 bases, with 12 bases left between them. The CDR3 is CASSLLDWIYEQYF. The DNA of the CDR3 is TGTGCCAGCAGTTTGCTGGACTGGATCTACGAGCAGTACTTC.

This clonotype showed up just a few times. The chain employs TRBV10-3 and TRBJ2-3, with D hard to call. The germline V and J ends were trimmed by 10 bases and 4 bases, with 9 bases remaining between them. This CDR3 comprises 11 residues. Germline-derived CDR1 and CDR2 are ENHRY and SYGVKD. This chain's CDR3 is CATGGPDTQYF. The CDR3 DNA reads TGTGCCACCGGCGGTCCAGATACGCAGTATTTT.

This clonotype has just a few counts. The chain links TRBV2 to TRBJ2-7; unclear D gene. Germline lookup yields CDR1 SNHLY and CDR2 FYNNEI. CDR3 length equals 14 residues. V was cut by 2 bases and J by 2 bases, with 10 bases left in between. The CDR3 is CASSENGYTYEQYF. The CDR3 DNA follows: TGTGCCAGCAGTGAAAACGGGTATACCTACGAGCAGTACTTC.

This rearrangement joins TRBV10-3 to TRBJ1-2; D may be TRBD1 (5 bases). The V gene lost 1 base and the J gene lost 7 bases, with 16 bases spanning the gap. There are 15 residues in the CDR3. The germline CDR1 and CDR2 sequences are ENHRY and SYGVKD. The CDR3 nucleotides are TGTGCCATCAGTGAGTACTCAGGGACCTTCGGTGGCTACACCTTC. This translates into CAISEYSGTFGGYTF.

This clonotype was counted between two and nine times. The chain couples TRBV24-1 to TRBJ2-1; the match to TRBD1 covers 9 bases. The CDR3 runs 13 residues. The germline gives CDR1 KGHDR, CDR2 SFDVKD. V lost 4 bases and J lost 12; bases outside the gene matches: 6. CDR3 amino acids: CATSDPDRGRQFF. Here the CDR3 DNA reads TGTGCCACCAGTGACCCGGACAGGGGACGGCAGTTCTTC.

The chain couples TRBV6-5 to TRBJ1-2, with D unclear. The V and J ends lost 0 bases and 4 bases respectively, with 9 bases between them. CDR1 MNHEY and CDR2 SVGAGI come from the germline V gene. The CDR3 contains 14 residues. CDR3: CASSYSRLSYGYTF. The CDR3 DNA reads TGTGCCAGCAGTTACTCGAGACTATCCTATGGCTACACCTTC.

The gene calls are TRBV6-2 or TRBV6-3 and TRBJ2-7, with TRBD1 matching 8 bases. Germline loops: CDR1 MNHEY, CDR2 SVGEGT. The length of the CDR3 is 16 residues. Trimming took 0 bases from V and 7 from J; bases not matched to a gene: 11. Written as DNA, the CDR3 is TGTGCCAGCAGTTACTCGAGGCAGGGGGCTTGGAATGAGCAGTACTTC. Protein: CASSYSRQGAWNEQYF.

The V gene is TRBV4-2, the J gene TRBJ1-1; D unresolved. With 4 bases removed from V and 0 bases from J, the gap between germline ends came to 12 bases. Looked up from germline, CDR1 is LGHNA and CDR2 is YNFKEQ. The CDR3 is 15 residues long. CDR3 protein: CASSLVEVLNTEAFF. The CDR3 DNA is TGTGCCAGCAGCCTCGTCGAGGTTCTGAACACTGAAGCTTTCTTT.